The clone carrying this TCR beta chain was picked up a small number of times. Mouse germline and gene names are used. This sample stems from a study of tissue T cells after allogeneic stem cell transplantation. Clones were read by immunoSEQ multiplex PCR, and TCRdb kept only the in-frame ones, dropping some. Among some 3,700 clones listed, roughly 50% were seen once. Time point: mouse harvest day 7 after allogeneic transplant. Each mouse received 10^7 T-cell-depleted marrow cells plus 10^6 splenic CD5+ T cells by tail vein. This clonotype originated in a female BALB/c mouse given C57BL/6 T cells with graft-versus-host disease after an allogeneic hematopoietic cell transplant. The sample comprised gut tissue.

CDR3 in amino acids: CASRDRGREQYF. The covered CDR3 bases are TGTGCCAGCAGGGACAGGGGGCGCGAACAGTAC. The chain joins TRBV15 to TRBJ2-7, with 11 nucleotides matching TRBD1. The read terminates 1 residue ahead of where the CDR3 ends, so the germline J gene completes it. The germline V gene encodes CDR1 SGHND and CDR2 FRSKSL. The CDR3 covers 12 residues. Trimming removed 6 bases from V and 7 bases from J; junction bases left unmatched: 2.